This passage covers 5 T cell receptor beta chains from one sample sequenced in a study of CD8 T cells in ankylosing spondylitis. A single record per CDR3 protein comes from TCRdb applying MiXCR to the 5' RACE reads. The sample consists of 200,000 or so distinct CDR3 sequences, 13% of them appearing once. Input material: blood, either unsorted or a sorted T cell fraction (not recorded which). Every receptor here comes from a female donor with ankylosing spondylitis or in good health (not recorded which).

As for this clonotype: A much larger clone is a single base away; this may be a read error. The DNA for the CDR3 is TGTGCCACCAGCAGAGATTTCCGGGGTGATTGGGGCACTGAAGCTTTCTTT. Its translation is CATSRDFRGDWGTEAFF. This chain connects TRBV15 to TRBJ1-1; no clear D. This CDR3 region has 17 residues. Germline CDR1 and CDR2: LNHNV and YYDKDF (reference sequence). The V end lost 0 bases, the J end lost 4 bases, and 18 bases lay between the germline ends.

This clonotype was counted a single time. Relative to the germline gene, one junction end is altered; a read error may explain this. CDR3 in amino acids: CVSSSWGQGANTGELFF. In nucleotides, the CDR3 is TGTGTCAGCAGTTCCTGGGGGCAGGGAGCCAACACCGGGGAGCTGTTTTTT. The chain links TRBV28 to TRBJ2-2; D may be TRBD1 (6 bases). Germline values: CDR1 MDHEN, CDR2 SYDVKM. The CDR3 consists of 17 residues.

This clonotype was counted at least ten times. The V call is TRBV7-2, the J call TRBJ2-7; 11 positions match TRBD2. The germline gives CDR1 SGHTA, CDR2 FQGNSA. V lost 1 base and J lost 9; bases outside the gene matches: 8. The CDR3 totals 15 residues. CDR3 protein: CASSLVMSTSGVQYF. The DNA for the CDR3 is TGTGCCAGCAGCTTAGTAATGTCGACTAGCGGGGTGCAGTACTTC. The full variable domain, with the rest looked up from reference TRBV7-2 and TRBJ2-7, is GAGVSQSPSNKVTEKGKDVELRCDPISGHTALYWYRQSLGQGLEFLIYFQGNSAPDKSGLPSDRFSAERTGGSVSTLTIQRTQQEDSAVYLCASSLVMSTSGVQYFGPGTRLTVT.

On this clonotype: A read error may explain this, as a much larger clone is one base away. V is TRBV6-5 and J is TRBJ2-3; 7 positions match TRBD2. This CDR3 has 15 amino acids. The germline gives CDR1 MNHEY, CDR2 SVGAGI. CDR3 amino acids: CASSYSGGNADTPYF. CDR3 sequence (DNA): TGTGCCAGCAGTTACTCGGGGGGGAACGCAGATACGCCGTATTTT.

At least ten counts were recorded for this clonotype. The V gene is TRBV7-8, the J gene TRBJ2-7; 7 bases are shared with TRBD1. Germline-derived CDR1 and CDR2 are SGHVS and FQNEAQ. This CDR3 is 13 amino acids long. Germline trimming cut 3 bases from V and 2 bases from J; bases unmatched to any gene: 1. CDR3: CASSFGQAYEQYF. The CDR3 DNA sequence: TGTGCCAGCAGCTTCGGACAGGCCTACGAGCAGTACTTC.